The rows below give T cell receptor beta chains drawn from one sample of a study of blood T cell repertoires in COVID-19. Using immunoSEQ multiplex PCR, the repertoire was profiled, and TCRdb retains in-frame clones only, with some absent. The sample records 70,000 to 90,000 clones, around 86% being singletons. Sequencing used peripheral blood. All receptors derive from a man aged 55 to 70 with acute or convalescent COVID-19. The CDR3 runs from the conserved cysteine through the conserved F or W. A D gene is named only where the DNA matches it firmly. Only part of the rows carry a size: once, few, many, or a class if the clone is expanded.

size,J,V,D,CDR3,DNA
.,TRBJ1-1,TRBV5-4,.,CASSLNPTGRGEAFF,TGTGCCAGCAGCTTGAACCCGACGGGGAGGGGCGAAGCTTTCTTT
medium-sized,TRBJ1-5,TRBV3-1/TRBV3-2,TRBD1,CASSLRDSDQPQHF,TGTGCCAGCAGCCTTCGGGACAGCGATCAGCCCCAGCATTTT
.,TRBJ2-5,TRBV7-8,.,CASSLALTDQETQYF,TGTGCCAGCAGCTTAGCGTTGACAGACCAAGAGACCCAGTACTTC
once,TRBJ2-7,TRBV19,TRBD2,CASSMRLAGAGEQYF,TGTGCCAGTAGTATGCGGCTAGCGGGAGCGGGAGAGCAGTACTTC
.,TRBJ1-2,TRBV4-1,.,CASSQPGRYGYTF,TGCGCCAGCAGCCAACCGGGAAGGTATGGCTACACCTTC
.,TRBJ1-1,TRBV7-2,.,CASSLAGGRDTEAFF,TGTGCCAGCAGCTTAGCGGGGGGGAGGGACACTGAAGCTTTCTTT
once,TRBJ1-1,TRBV10-2,TRBD1,CASSATGGVGEAFF,TGCGCCAGCAGTGCAACAGGGGGCGTTGGTGAAGCTTTCTTT
once,TRBJ2-5,TRBV7-6,.,CASSLSSGGETQYF,TGTGCCAGCAGCTTAAGTAGCGGAGGGGAGACCCAGTACTTC
.,TRBJ2-3,TRBV18,TRBD1,CASSRTGRDTQYF,TGTGCCAGCTCAAGGACAGGGCGAGATACGCAGTATTTT
.,TRBJ2-1,TRBV2,.,CASGPSGTTTNEQFF,TGTGCCAGCGGCCCCTCCGGGACAACTACTAATGAGCAGTTCTTC
few,TRBJ2-3,TRBV2,.,CASSDNSGEIPDTQYF,TGTGCCAGCAGTGACAACTCAGGGGAGATACCGGATACGCAGTATTTT
.,TRBJ1-2,TRBV6-5,.,CASSLSGVMGYGYTF,TGTGCCAGCAGTTTATCAGGGGTCATGGGCTATGGCTACACCTTC
.,TRBJ2-2,TRBV18,TRBD2,CASSPGLAGVSGELFF,TGTGCCAGCTCACCAGGGCTAGCGGGAGTGTCCGGGGAGCTGTTTTTT
once,TRBJ2-2,TRBV2,.,CASSAARGSGELFF,TGTGCCAGCAGTGCCGCCAGGGGTTCCGGGGAGCTGTTTTTT
.,TRBJ2-5,TRBV19,.,CASSIVPQSWETQYF,TGTGCCAGTAGTATAGTCCCTCAGTCGTGGGAGACCCAGTACTTC
.,TRBJ2-3,TRBV5-5,.,CASSFRGPDTQYF,TGTGCCAGCAGCTTCCGGGGTCCAGATACGCAGTATTTT
.,TRBJ1-6,TRBV12-3/TRBV12-4,.,CASMGEGVSPLHF,TGTGCCAGCATGGGGGAGGGAGTTTCACCCCTCCACTTT
.,TRBJ2-5,TRBV5-1,.,CASALSTRKVTQYF,TGCGCCAGCGCCCTATCGACAAGAAAGGTGACCCAGTACTTC
.,TRBJ1-5,TRBV9,.,CASSVGQRVDQPQHF,TGTGCCAGCAGCGTAGGTCAGCGTGTGGATCAGCCCCAGCATTTT
.,TRBJ1-1,TRBV6-1,.,CASSFPGNMNTEAFF,TGTGCCAGCAGTTTCCCAGGGAACATGAACACTGAAGCTTTCTTT
.,TRBJ1-2,TRBV6-1,TRBD1,CASSDPRTGVNYGYTF,TGTGCCAGCAGTGACCCAAGGACAGGGGTCAACTATGGCTACACCTTC
many,TRBJ1-5,TRBV29-1,.,CSASGEGQPQHF,TGCAGCGCCTCAGGAGAGGGTCAGCCCCAGCATTTT
.,TRBJ1-3,TRBV10-2,.,CASSSGNTIYF,TGCGCCAGCAGTTCGGGTAACACCATATATTTT
.,TRBJ2-1,TRBV4-2,TRBD2,CASSHETPSGGGNEQFF,TGTGCCAGCAGCCACGAAACCCCTAGCGGGGGAGGAAATGAGCAGTTCTTC
.,TRBJ2-7,TRBV4-2,TRBD1,CASSQTTPTGTEPYEQYF,TGTGCCAGCAGCCAAACTACCCCCACCGGGACAGAGCCCTACGAGCAGTACTTC
.,TRBJ1-2,TRBV7-2,TRBD1,CASSLQTGLYSYTF,TGTGCCAGCAGCCTGCAGACAGGGCTCTACAGCTACACCTTC
few,TRBJ1-5,TRBV6-2/TRBV6-3,TRBD1,CASSSTGTNQPQHF,TGTGCCAGCAGTTCGACAGGGACAAATCAGCCCCAGCATTTT
.,TRBJ2-1,TRBV10-2,.,CASSPWTLQQFF,TGCGCCAGCTCCCCCTGGACACTCCAGCAGTTCTTC
.,TRBJ2-1,TRBV5-1,TRBD1,CASSHRDRGEDEQFF,TGCGCCAGCAGCCACCGGGACAGGGGTGAGGATGAGCAGTTCTTC
.,TRBJ2-1,TRBV5-5,.,CASSPDSLTYNEQFF,TGTGCCAGCAGCCCGGACAGCCTAACCTACAATGAGCAGTTCTTC
.,TRBJ2-1,TRBV5-6,TRBD2,CASSFGLAGNNEQFF,TGTGCCAGCAGTTTCGGACTAGCGGGGAACAATGAGCAGTTCTTC
.,TRBJ1-2,TRBV3-1/TRBV3-2,TRBD1,CASSRGQGDGYTF,TGTGCCAGCAGCCGGGGACAGGGGGATGGCTACACCTTC
.,TRBJ2-3,TRBV13,.,CASSFITSTDTQYF,TGTGCCAGCAGCTTTATAACTAGCACAGATACGCAGTATTTT